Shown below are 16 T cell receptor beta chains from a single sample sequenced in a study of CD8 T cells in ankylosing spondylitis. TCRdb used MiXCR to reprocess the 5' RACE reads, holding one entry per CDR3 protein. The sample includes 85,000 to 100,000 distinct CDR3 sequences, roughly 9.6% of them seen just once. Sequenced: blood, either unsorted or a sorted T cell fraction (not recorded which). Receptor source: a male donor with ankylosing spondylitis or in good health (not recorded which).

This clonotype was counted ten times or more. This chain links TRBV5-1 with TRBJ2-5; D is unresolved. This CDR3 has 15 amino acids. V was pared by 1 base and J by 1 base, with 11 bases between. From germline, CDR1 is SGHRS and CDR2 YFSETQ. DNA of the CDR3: TGCGCCAGCAGCTTGTCCTGGGCTTCCCAAGAGACCCAGTACTTC. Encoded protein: CASSLSWASQETQYF.

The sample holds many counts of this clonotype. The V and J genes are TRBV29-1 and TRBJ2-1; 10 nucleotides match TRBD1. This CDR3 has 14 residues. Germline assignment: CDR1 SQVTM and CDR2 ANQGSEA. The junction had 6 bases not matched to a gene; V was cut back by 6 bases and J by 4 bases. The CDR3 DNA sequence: TGCAGCGTGGCCGACAGGGGGCTATACAATGAGCAGTTCTTC. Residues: CSVADRGLYNEQFF.

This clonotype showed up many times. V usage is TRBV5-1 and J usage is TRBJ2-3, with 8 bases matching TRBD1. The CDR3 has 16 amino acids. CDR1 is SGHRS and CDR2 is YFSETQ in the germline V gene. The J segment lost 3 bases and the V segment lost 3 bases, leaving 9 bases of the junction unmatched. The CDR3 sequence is CASSWRGTGRTDTQYF. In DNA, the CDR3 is TGCGCCAGCAGCTGGAGGGGGACAGGCAGAACAGATACGCAGTATTTT.

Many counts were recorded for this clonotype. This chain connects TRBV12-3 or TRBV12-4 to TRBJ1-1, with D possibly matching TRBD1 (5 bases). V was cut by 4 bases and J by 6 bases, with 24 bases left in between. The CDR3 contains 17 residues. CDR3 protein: CASSSILGGEGIAEAFF. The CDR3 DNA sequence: TGTGCCAGCAGTTCCATCCTCGGGGGGGAGGGGATCGCTGAAGCTTTCTTT.

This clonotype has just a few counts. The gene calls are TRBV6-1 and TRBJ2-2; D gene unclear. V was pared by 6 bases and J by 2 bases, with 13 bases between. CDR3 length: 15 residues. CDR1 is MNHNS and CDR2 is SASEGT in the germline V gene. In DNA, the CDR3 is TGTGCCAGCAGAGCCTCCGGGTCAAACACCGGGGAGCTGTTTTTT. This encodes CASRASGSNTGELFF.

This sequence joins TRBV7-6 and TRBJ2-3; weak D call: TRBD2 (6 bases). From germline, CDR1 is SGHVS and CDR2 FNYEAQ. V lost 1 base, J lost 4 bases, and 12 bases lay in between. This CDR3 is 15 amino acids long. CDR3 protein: CASSLVTGVSDTQYF. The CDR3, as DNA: TGTGCCAGCAGCTTAGTTACGGGGGTCTCAGATACGCAGTATTTT.

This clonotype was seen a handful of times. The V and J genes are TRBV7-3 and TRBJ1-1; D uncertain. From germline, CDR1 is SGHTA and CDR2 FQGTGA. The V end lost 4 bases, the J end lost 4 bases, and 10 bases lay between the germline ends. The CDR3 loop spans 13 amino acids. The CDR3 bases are TGTGCCAGCAGCTCTAGCGAGGGCACTGAAGCTTTCTTT. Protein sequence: CASSSSEGTEAFF. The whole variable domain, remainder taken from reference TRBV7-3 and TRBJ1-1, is GAGVSQTPSNKVTEKGKYVELRCDPISGHTALYWYRQSLGQGPEFLIYFQGTGAADDSGLPNDRFFAVRPEGSVSTLKIQRTERGDSAVYLCASSSSEGTEAFFGQGTRLTVV.

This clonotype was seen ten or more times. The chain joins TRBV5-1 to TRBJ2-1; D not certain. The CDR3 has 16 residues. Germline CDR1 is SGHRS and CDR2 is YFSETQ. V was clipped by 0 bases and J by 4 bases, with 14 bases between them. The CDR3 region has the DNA TGCGCCAGCAGCTTGGTTGCTTCCGGTGGATACAATGAGCAGTTCTTC. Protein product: CASSLVASGGYNEQFF.

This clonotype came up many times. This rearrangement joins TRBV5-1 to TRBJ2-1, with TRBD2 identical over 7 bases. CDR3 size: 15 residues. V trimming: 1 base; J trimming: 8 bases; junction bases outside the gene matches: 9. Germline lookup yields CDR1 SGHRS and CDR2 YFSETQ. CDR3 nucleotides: TGCGCCAGCAGCTTGACGGTGGGGGGGAGCGATGAGCAGTTCTTC. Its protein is CASSLTVGGSDEQFF. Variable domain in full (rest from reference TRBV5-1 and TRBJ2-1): KAGVTQTPRYLIKTRGQQVTLSCSPISGHRSVSWYQQTPGQGLQFLFEYFSETQRNKGNFPGRFSGRQFSNSRSEMNVSTLELGDSALYLCASSLTVGGSDEQFFGPGTRLTVL.

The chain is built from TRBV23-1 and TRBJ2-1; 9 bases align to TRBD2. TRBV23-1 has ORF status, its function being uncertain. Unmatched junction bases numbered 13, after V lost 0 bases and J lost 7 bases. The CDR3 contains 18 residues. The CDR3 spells CASSQSKPAGGSENEQFF. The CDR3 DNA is TGCGCCAGCAGTCAATCGAAGCCAGCGGGGGGTTCAGAGAATGAGCAGTTCTTC.

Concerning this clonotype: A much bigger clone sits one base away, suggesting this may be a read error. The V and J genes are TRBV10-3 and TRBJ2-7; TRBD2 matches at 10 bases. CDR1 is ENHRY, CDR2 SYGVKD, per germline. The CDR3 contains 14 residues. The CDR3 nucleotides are TGTGTCACCAGTAAGGCTAGCGGGGGTATTCAGCAGTACTTC. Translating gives CVTSKASGGIQQYF.

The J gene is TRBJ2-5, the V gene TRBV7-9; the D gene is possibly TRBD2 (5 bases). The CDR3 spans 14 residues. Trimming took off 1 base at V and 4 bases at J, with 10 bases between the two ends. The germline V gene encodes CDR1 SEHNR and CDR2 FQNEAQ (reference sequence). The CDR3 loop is CASSLGSLAETQYF. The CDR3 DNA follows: TGTGCCAGCAGCTTAGGTTCCCTAGCAGAGACCCAGTACTTC.

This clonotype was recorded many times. CDR3 coding DNA: TGTGCCAGCAGCTTGGGCGAGGGGATTTCGGGCACCGGGGAGCTGTTTTTT. Its translation: CASSLGEGISGTGELFF. This chain joins TRBV5-4 and TRBJ2-2; possibly TRBD1 or TRBD2 for D (5 bases each). The germline V gene encodes CDR1 SGHNT and CDR2 YYREEE (reference sequence). This CDR3 is 17 amino acids long. V lost 0 bases to trimming and J lost 4 bases, with 16 bases between them. Full variable domain (remainder filled in from reference TRBV5-4 and TRBJ2-2): ETGVTQSPTHLIKTRGQQVTLRCSSQSGHNTVSWYQQALGQGPQFIFQYYREEENGRGNFPPRFSGLQFPNYSSELNVNALELDDSALYLCASSLGEGISGTGELFFGEGSRLTVL.

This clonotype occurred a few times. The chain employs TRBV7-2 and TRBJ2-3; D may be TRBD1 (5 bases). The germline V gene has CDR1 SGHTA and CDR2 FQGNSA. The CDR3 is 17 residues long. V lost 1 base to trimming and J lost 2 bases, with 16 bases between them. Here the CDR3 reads CASSLGFWGSNTDTQYF. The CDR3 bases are TGTGCCAGCAGCTTAGGGTTTTGGGGCTCCAACACAGATACGCAGTATTTT. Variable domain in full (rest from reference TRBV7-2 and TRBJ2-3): GAGVSQSPSNKVTEKGKDVELRCDPISGHTALYWYRQSLGQGLEFLIYFQGNSAPDKSGLPSDRFSAERTGGSVSTLTIQRTQQEDSAVYLCASSLGFWGSNTDTQYFGPGTRLTVL.

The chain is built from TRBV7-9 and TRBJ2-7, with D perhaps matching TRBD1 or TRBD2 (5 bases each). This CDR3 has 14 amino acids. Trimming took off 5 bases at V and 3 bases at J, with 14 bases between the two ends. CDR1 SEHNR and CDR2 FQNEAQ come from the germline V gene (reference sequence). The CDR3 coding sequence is TGTGCCAGCAGCCCAGGGACGGACGACTACGAGCAGTACTTC. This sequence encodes CASSPGTDDYEQYF.

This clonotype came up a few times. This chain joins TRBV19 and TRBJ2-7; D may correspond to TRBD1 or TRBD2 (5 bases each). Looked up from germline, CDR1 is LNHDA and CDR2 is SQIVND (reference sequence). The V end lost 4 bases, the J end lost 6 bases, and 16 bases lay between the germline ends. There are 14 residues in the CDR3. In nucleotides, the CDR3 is TGTGCCAGTAGTACCCCCGGGACCTATGCCGAGCAGTACTTC. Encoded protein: CASSTPGTYAEQYF.